This TCR beta chain emerged from a study of beta chain features in type 1 diabetes. This clone was counted only a few times. Its cognate antigen is unknown. Study-level points and caveats: A moderate, significant TCRB CDR3 shortening appeared in type 1 diabetes across four CD4+ subsets. Resolution of whether HLA type affects TCRB rearrangement was not achieved here.

Trimming removed 5 bases from V and 8 bases from J; junction bases left unmatched: 9. CDR1 and CDR2 (germline): SEHNR, FQNEAQ (reference sequence). The CDR3 sequence is 14 residues long. Every isolated RNA sample was fully reverse transcribed, so sequencing captured expressed TCRB transcripts. Profiling relied on immunoSEQ multiplex PCR, and the TCRdb table lists in-frame clones only, not all of them. The sample includes roughly 260,000 clones, 11% of them seen just once. This receptor was identified in a young man with type 1 diabetes. Source material: naive CD4+ T cells from blood. The chain combines TRBV7-9 with TRBJ2-4; 7 nucleotides align to TRBD1. The CDR3 region is CASSRQGRLDIQYF. Here the CDR3 DNA reads TGTGCCAGCAGCAGACAGGGCAGGTTGGACATTCAGTACTTC.